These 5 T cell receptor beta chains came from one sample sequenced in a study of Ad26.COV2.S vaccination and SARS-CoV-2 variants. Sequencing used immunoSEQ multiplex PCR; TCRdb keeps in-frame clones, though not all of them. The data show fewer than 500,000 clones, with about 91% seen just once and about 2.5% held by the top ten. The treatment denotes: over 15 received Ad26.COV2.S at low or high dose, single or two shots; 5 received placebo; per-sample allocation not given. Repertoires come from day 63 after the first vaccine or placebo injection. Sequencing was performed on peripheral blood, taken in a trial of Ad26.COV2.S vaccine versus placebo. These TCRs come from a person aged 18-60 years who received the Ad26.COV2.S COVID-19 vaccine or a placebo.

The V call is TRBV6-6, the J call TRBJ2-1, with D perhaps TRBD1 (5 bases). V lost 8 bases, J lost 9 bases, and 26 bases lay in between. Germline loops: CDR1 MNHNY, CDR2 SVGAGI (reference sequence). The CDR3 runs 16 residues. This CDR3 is CASRPSQGGWLGEQFF. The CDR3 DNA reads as TGTGCCAGCCGCCCGTCTCAGGGTGGGTGGTTAGGTGAGCAGTTCTTC.

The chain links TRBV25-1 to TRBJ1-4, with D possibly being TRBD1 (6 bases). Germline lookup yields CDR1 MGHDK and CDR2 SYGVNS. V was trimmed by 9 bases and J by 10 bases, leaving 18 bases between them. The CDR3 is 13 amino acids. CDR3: CARKPGHGRKLFF. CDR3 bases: TGTGCCAGGAAGCCGGGACATGGGCGAAAACTGTTTTTT.

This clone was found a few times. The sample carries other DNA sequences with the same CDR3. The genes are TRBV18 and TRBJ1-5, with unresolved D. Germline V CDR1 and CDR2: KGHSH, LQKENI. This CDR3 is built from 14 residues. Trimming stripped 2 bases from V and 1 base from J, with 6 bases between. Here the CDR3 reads CASSPAGSNQPQHF. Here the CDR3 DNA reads TGTGCCAGCTCACCAGCGGGCAGCAATCAGCCCCAGCATTTT.

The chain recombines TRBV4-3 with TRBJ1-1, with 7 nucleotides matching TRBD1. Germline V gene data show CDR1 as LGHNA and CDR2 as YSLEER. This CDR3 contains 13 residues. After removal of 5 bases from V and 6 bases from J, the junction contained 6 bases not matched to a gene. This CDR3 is CASSLQGFAEAFF. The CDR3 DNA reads TGCGCCAGCAGCTTACAGGGGTTCGCTGAAGCTTTCTTT.

CDR3 loop: CAWSVYGETEAFF. DNA of the CDR3: TGTGCCTGGAGTGTTTACGGTGAGACTGAAGCTTTCTTT. The rearrangement uses TRBV30 and TRBJ1-1; no definite D call. Trimming took off 0 bases at V and 5 bases at J, with 10 bases between the two ends. The germline V gene encodes CDR1 GTSNPN and CDR2 SVGIG (reference sequence). CDR3 size: 13 residues.